Below are 4 T cell receptor beta chains sequenced from a single sample in a study of radiation and T cells in renal cell carcinoma. The sample's time point: baseline pretreatment blood. Noted treatment: 15 Gy SBRT to primary tumor, nephrectomy 4 weeks later. Libraries were prepared by immunoSEQ multiplex PCR; TCRdb keeps only in-frame clonotypes and omits some of them. This table has 94,000 or so clones, approximately 80% appearing once. The sequences come from blood, collected from a patient whose treatment included radiotherapy and nephrectomy. All receptors derive from a man between 60 and 70 years old with renal cell carcinoma.

This chain links TRBV27 with TRBJ2-7; 10 bases agree with TRBD1. The CDR3 spans 16 residues. CDR1 is MNHEY and CDR2 is SMNVEV in the germline V gene (reference sequence). With 3 bases clipped from V and 1 base from J, the junction kept 6 bases outside the gene matches. CDR3 sequence: CASSLGRTGGSYEQYF. CDR3 DNA sequence: TGTGCCAGCAGTTTGGGGCGGACAGGGGGATCCTACGAGCAGTACTTC.

The chain recombines TRBV4-3 with TRBJ2-7; 11 bases are shared with TRBD2. CDR3 length equals 15 residues. From germline, CDR1 is LGHNA and CDR2 YSLEER. The V segment lost 3 bases and the J segment 2 bases; nucleotides outside the gene matches: 3. CDR3 residues: CASSQGLAATYEQYF. The DNA of the CDR3 is TGCGCCAGCAGCCAGGGACTAGCGGCGACCTACGAGCAGTACTTC.

This chain links TRBV18 with TRBJ2-3; no reliable D call. The V gene's germline CDR1 is KGHSH and CDR2 LQKENI. V lost 3 bases and J lost 0, with 10 bases in between. The CDR3 runs 15 residues. CDR3 nucleotide sequence: TGTGCCAGCTCACCGAATAGGGTTAGCACAGATACGCAGTATTTT. Amino acids: CASSPNRVSTDTQYF.

In its sample, this clone was seen once. The V gene is TRBV5-6, the J gene TRBJ1-6, with D maybe TRBD1 (5 bases). Per the germline V gene, CDR1 is SGHDT and CDR2 is YYEEEE. The V gene lost 1 base and the J gene lost 8 bases, with 10 bases spanning the gap. The CDR3 sequence is 14 residues long. CDR3 bases: TGTGCCAGCAGCTTGAGCAGGGCGGATTCACCCCTCCACTTT. Amino acid sequence: CASSLSRADSPLHF.